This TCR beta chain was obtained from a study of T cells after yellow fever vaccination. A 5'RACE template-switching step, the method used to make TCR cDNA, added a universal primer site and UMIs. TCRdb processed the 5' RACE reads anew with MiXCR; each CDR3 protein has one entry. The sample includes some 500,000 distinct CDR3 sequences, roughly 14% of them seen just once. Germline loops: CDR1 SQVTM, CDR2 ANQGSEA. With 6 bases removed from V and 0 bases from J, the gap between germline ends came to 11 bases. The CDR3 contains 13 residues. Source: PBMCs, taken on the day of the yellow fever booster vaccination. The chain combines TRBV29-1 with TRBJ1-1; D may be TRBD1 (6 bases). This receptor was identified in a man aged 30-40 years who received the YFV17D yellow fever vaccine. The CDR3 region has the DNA TGCAGCGTCAAAGACAGGATGAACACTGAAGCTTTCTTT. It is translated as CSVKDRMNTEAFF.